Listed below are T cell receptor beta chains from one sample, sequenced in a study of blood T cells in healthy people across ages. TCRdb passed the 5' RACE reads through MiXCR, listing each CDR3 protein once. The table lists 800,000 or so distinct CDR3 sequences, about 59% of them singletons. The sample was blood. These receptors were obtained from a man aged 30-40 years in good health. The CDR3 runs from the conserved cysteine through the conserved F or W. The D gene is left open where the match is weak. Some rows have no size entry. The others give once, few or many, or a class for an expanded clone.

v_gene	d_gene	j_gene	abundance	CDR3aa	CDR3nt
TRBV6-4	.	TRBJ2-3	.	CASSDGSGGTDTQYF	TGTGCCAGCAGTGACGGGTCAGGGGGCACAGATACGCAGTATTTT
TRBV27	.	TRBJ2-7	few	CASSSLGALKSYEQYF	TGTGCCAGCAGCTCCCTTGGGGCCCTGAAATCCTACGAGCAGTACTTC
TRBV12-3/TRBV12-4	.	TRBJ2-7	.	CASSFQGPSYEQYF	TGTGCCAGCAGTTTCCAGGGACCGTCCTACGAGCAGTACTTC
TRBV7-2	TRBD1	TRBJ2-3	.	CASSFLDRAITDTQYF	TGTGCCAGCAGCTTTTTGGACAGGGCGATAACAGATACGCAGTATTTT
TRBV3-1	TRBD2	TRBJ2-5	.	CASSQEPSGGKQYF	TGTGCCAGCAGCCAAGAGCCTAGCGGGGGGAAGCAGTACTTC
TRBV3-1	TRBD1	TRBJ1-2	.	CASSNSGGRSGYTF	TGTGCCAGCAGCAACTCAGGGGGCCGGAGTGGCTACACCTTC
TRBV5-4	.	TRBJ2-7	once	CASTAGTENYEQYF	TGTGCCAGCACCGCCGGGACGGAGAACTACGAGCAGTACTTC
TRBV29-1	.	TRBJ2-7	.	CSVGGYNEQYF	TGCAGCGTTGGGGGCTACAACGAGCAGTACTTC
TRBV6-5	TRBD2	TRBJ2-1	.	CASSYRAGVLTGEQFF	TGTGCCAGCAGTTACCGAGCGGGGGTTTTGACGGGAGAGCAGTTCTTC
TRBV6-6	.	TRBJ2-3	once	CASGSFGSTDTQYF	TGTGCCAGCGGCTCGTTCGGTAGCACAGATACGCAGTATTTT
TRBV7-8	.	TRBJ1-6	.	CASSIQVYGGSPLHF	TGTGCCAGCAGCATACAGGTTTATGGAGGTTCACCCCTCCACTTT
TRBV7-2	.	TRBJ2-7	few	CASSLLSGHSYEQYF	TGTGCCAGCAGCTTACTTTCGGGACACTCCTACGAGCAGTACTTC
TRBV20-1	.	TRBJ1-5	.	CSATRAGAGQPQHF	TGCAGTGCTACCCGGGCCGGGGCAGGGCAGCCCCAGCATTTT
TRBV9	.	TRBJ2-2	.	CASSVSGGSGELFF	TGTGCCAGCAGCGTTTCCGGGGGATCCGGGGAGCTGTTTTTT
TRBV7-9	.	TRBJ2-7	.	CASSLDSYAYEQYF	TGTGCCAGCAGCTTAGACAGTTACGCCTACGAGCAGTACTTC
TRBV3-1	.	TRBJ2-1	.	CASSQDGSNYNEQFF	TGTGCCAGCAGCCAAGACGGTAGCAACTACAATGAGCAGTTCTTC
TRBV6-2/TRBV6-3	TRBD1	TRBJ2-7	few	CASRLGPGQGTPYF	TGTGCCAGCAGACTAGGTCCGGGACAGGGGACGCCGTACTTC
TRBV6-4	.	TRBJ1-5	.	CASSDFEASGVNHPSNQPQHF	TGTGCCAGCAGTGACTTTGAGGCGTCAGGGGTCAACCACCCTAGTAATCAGCCCCAGCATTTT
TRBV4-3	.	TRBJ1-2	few	CASSQAPVPADSVYGYTF	TGCGCCAGCAGCCAAGCCCCGGTTCCGGCGGACTCCGTTTATGGCTACACCTTC
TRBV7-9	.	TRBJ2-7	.	CASSNDRYNEQYF	TGTGCCAGCAGCAACGACAGATACAATGAGCAGTACTTC
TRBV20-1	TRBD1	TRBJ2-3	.	CSATDRGTDTQYF	TGCAGTGCTACGGACAGGGGGACAGATACGCAGTATTTT
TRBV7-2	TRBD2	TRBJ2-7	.	CASSSSGGGHREQYF	TGTGCCAGCAGCTCGAGCGGGGGGGGGCACCGCGAGCAGTACTTC
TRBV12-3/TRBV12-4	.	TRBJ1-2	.	CASSPTRRVYGYTF	TGTGCCAGCAGTCCCACAAGGAGGGTCTATGGCTACACCTTC
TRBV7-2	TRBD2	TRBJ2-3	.	CASSALAGITDTQYF	TGTGCCAGCAGCGCACTAGCGGGGATCACAGATACGCAGTATTTT
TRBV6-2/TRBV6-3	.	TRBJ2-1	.	CASSYFSEQFF	TGTGCCAGCAGTTATTTCTCTGAGCAGTTCTTC
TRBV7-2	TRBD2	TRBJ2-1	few	CASSLVPAGGPDEQFF	TGTGCCAGCAGCTTAGTTCCAGCGGGGGGGCCGGATGAGCAGTTCTTC
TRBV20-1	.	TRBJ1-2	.	CSARDPAGRVDTF	TGCAGTGCTAGAGATCCGGCGGGGCGGGTGGACACCTTC
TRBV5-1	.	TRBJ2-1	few	CASSLGGTGQFF	TGCGCCAGCAGCTTGGGGGGCACGGGGCAGTTCTTC
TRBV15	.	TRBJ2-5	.	CATSRDGQEQETQYF	TGTGCCACCAGCAGAGATGGGCAGGAGCAAGAGACCCAGTACTTC
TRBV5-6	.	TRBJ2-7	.	CASSPPPGTQTFYEQYF	TGTGCCAGCAGCCCGCCCCCCGGGACACAAACCTTCTACGAGCAGTACTTC
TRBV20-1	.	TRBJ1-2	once	CSAGDRYYGYTF	TGCAGTGCGGGGGACCGCTACTATGGCTACACCTTC
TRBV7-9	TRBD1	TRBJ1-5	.	CASSLGDREAQPQHF	TGTGCCAGCAGCTTAGGGGACAGGGAGGCTCAGCCCCAGCATTTT
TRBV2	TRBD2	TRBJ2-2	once	CASTRTSVNTGELFF	TGTGCCAGCACTCGGACTAGCGTGAACACCGGGGAGCTGTTTTTT
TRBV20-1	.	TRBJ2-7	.	CSARVYGTYEQYF	TGCAGTGCTAGAGTTTATGGGACCTACGAGCAGTACTTC
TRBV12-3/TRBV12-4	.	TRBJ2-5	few	CASGRRKETQYF	TGTGCCAGCGGCAGGCGCAAAGAGACCCAGTACTTC
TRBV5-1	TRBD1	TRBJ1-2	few	CASSATGEAYGYTF	TGCGCCAGCAGCGCAACAGGGGAGGCCTATGGCTACACCTTC
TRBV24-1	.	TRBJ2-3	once	CATSDPAGAGGDTQYF	TGTGCCACCAGTGACCCTGCGGGGGCCGGGGGAGATACGCAGTATTTT
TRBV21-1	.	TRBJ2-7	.	CASSKAAGTAFSYEQYF	TGTGCCAGCAGCAAAGCGGCCGGGACAGCATTTTCCTACGAGCAGTACTTC
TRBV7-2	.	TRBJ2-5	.	CASSRDQQGTQYF	TGTGCCAGCAGCCGGGACCAACAGGGGACCCAGTACTTC
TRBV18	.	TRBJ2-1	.	CASSSGVADPSSYNEQFF	TGTGCCAGCTCATCGGGAGTAGCGGACCCGAGCTCCTACAATGAGCAGTTCTTC
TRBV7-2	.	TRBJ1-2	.	CASPPAMDTSINGYTF	TGTGCCAGCCCCCCCGCGATGGACACGTCCATCAATGGCTACACCTTC
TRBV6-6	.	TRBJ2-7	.	CASSQKTGRQQYF	TGTGCCAGCAGCCAGAAGACGGGGAGGCAGCAGTACTTC